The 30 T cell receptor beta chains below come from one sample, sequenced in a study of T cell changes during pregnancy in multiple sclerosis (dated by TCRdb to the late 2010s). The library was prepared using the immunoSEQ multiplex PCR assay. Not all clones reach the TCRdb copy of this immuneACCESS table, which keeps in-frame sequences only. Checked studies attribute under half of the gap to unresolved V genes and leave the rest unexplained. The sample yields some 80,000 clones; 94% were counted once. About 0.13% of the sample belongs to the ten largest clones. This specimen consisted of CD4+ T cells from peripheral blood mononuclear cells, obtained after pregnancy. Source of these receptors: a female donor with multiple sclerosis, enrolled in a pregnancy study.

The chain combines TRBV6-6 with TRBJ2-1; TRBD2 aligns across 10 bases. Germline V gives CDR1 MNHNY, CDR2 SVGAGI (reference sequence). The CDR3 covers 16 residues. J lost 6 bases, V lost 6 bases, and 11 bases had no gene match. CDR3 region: CASSAGASGSINEQFF. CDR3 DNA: TGTGCCAGCAGCGCCGGTGCTAGCGGGAGTATCAATGAGCAGTTCTTC.

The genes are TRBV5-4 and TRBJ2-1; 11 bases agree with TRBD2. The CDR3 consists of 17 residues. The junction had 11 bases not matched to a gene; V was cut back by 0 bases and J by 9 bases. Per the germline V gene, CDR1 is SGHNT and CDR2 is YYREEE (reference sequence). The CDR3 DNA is TGTGCCAGCAGCTTGGAACTAGCGGGAGTGGTAGGGGGTGAGCAGTTCTTC. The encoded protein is CASSLELAGVVGGEQFF. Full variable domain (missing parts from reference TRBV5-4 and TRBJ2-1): ETGVTQSPTHLIKTRGQQVTLRCSSQSGHNTVSWYQQALGQGPQFIFQYYREEENGRGNFPPRFSGLQFPNYSSELNVNALELDDSALYLCASSLELAGVVGGEQFFGPGTRLTVL.

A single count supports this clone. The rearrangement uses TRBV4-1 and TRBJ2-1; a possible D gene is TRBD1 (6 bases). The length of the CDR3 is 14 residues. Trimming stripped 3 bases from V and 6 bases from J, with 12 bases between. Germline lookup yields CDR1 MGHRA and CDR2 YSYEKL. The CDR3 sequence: CASSHRGRANEQFF. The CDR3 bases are TGCGCCAGCAGCCACAGGGGTAGGGCCAATGAGCAGTTCTTC.

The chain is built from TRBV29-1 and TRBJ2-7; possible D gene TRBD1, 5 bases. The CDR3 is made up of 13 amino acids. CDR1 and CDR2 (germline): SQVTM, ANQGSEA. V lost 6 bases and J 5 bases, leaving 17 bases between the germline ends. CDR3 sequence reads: CSVIPQGWDEQYF. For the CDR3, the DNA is TGCAGCGTGATCCCGCAGGGTTGGGACGAGCAGTACTTC.

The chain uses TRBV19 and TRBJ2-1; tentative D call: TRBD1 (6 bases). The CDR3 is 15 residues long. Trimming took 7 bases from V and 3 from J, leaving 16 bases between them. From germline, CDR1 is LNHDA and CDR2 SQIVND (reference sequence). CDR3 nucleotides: TGTGCCAGTACCCGGGAAGGGGGACGCTACAATGAGCAGTTCTTC. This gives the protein CASTREGGRYNEQFF.

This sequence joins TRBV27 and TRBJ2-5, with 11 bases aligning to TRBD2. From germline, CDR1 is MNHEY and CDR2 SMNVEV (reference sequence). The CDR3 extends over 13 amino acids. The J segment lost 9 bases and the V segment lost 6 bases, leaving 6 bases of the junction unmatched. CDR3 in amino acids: CASRSSTSGAQYF. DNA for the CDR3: TGTGCCAGCAGAAGTTCGACTAGCGGGGCCCAGTACTTC.

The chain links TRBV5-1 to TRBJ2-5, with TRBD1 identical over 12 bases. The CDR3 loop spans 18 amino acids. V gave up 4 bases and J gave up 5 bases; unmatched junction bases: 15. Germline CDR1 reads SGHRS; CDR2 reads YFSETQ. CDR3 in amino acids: CASSENSGTGGVPETQYF. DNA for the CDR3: TGCGCCAGCAGCGAGAATTCCGGGACAGGGGGCGTTCCGGAGACCCAGTACTTC.

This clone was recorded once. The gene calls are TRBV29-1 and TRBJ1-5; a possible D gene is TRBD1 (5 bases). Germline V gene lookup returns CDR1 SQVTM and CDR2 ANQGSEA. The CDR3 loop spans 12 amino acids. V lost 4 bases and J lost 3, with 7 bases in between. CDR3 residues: CSVGGVNQPQHF. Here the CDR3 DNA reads TGCAGCGTTGGGGGCGTCAATCAGCCCCAGCATTTT.

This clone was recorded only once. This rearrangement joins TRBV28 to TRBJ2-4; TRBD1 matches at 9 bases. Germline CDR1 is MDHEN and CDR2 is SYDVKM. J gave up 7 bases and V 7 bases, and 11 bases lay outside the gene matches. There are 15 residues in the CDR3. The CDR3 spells CASIPKQGARNIQYF. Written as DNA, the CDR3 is TGTGCCAGCATCCCCAAACAGGGGGCAAGGAACATTCAGTACTTC.

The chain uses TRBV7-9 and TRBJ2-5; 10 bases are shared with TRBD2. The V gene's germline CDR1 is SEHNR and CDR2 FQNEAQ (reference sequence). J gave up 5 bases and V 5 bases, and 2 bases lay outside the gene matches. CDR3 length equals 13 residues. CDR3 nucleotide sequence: TGTGCCAGCAGCCTTAGCGGGAGGGAGACCCAGTACTTC. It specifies CASSLSGRETQYF. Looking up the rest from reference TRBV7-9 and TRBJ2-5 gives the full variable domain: DTGVSQNPRHKITKRGQNVTFRCDPISEHNRLYWYRQTLGQGPEFLTYFQNEAQLEKSRLLSDRFSAERPKGSFSTLEIQRTEQGDSAMYLCASSLSGRETQYFGPGTRLLVL.

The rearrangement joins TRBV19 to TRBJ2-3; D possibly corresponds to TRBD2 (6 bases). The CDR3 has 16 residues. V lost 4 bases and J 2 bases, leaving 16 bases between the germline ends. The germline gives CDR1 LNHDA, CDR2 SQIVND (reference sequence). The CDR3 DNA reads TGTGCCAGTAGTACCGGTCCAGGGAGGCACACAGATACGCAGTATTTT. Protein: CASSTGPGRHTDTQYF.

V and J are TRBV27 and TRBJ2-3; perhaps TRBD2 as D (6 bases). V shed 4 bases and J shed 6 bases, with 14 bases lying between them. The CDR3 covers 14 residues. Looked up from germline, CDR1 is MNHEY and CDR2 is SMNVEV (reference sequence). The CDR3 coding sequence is TGTGCCAGCAGTTGGGGACTGCAGGCTGATACGCAGTATTTT. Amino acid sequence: CASSWGLQADTQYF.

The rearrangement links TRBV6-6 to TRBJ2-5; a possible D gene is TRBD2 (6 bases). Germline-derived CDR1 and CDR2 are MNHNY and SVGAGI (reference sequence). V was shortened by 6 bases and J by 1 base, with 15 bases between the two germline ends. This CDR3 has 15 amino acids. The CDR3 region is CASRGTGLFQETQYF. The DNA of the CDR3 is TGTGCCAGCAGGGGGACGGGACTTTTCCAAGAGACCCAGTACTTC.

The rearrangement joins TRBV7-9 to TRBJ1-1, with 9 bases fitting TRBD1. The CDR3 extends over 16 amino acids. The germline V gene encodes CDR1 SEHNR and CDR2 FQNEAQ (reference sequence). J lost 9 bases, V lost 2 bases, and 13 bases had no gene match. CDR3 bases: TGTGCCAGCAGCTTATTCGAATTAGGGACAGGGTTTAAAGCTTTCTTT. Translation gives CASSLFELGTGFKAFF.

CDR3 protein: CASSRIGAKPDNEQFF. The CDR3 nucleotides read TGTGCCAGCAGCCGGATAGGAGCAAAACCGGACAATGAGCAGTTCTTC. The J gene is TRBJ2-1, the V gene TRBV4-2, with unresolved D. CDR3 length: 16 residues. Germline-derived CDR1 and CDR2 are LGHNA and YNFKEQ. V shed 4 bases and J shed 5 bases, with 18 bases lying between them.

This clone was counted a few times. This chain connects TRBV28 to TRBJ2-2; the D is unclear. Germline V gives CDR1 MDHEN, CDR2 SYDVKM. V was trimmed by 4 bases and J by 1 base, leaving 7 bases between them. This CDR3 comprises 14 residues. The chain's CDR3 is CASSSPGNTGELFF. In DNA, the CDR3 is TGTGCCAGCAGTTCTCCAGGGAACACCGGGGAGCTGTTTTTT.

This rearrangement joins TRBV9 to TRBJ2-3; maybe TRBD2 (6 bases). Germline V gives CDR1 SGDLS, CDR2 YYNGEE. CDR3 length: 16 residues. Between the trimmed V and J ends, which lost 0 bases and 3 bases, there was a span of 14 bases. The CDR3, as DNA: TGTGCCAGCAGCGTAGCTTCGGGGGACTCGACAGATACGCAGTATTTT. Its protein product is CASSVASGDSTDTQYF.

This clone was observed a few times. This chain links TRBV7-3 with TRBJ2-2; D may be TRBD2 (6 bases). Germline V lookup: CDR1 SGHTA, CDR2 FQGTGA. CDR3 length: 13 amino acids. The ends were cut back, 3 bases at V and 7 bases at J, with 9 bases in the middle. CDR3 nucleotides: TGTGCCAGCAGCTTGGGGGGTAACGGGGAGCTGTTTTTT. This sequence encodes CASSLGGNGELFF.

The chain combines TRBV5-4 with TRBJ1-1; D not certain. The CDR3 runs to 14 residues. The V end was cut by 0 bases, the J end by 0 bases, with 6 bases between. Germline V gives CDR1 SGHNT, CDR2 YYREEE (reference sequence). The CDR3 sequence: CASSLGPLNTEAFF. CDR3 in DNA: TGTGCCAGCAGCTTGGGGCCTTTGAACACTGAAGCTTTCTTT.

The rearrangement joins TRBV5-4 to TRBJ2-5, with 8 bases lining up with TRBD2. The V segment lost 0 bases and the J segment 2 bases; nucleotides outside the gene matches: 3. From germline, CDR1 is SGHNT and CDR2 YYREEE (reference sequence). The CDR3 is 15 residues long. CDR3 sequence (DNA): TGTGCCAGCAGCTTGGCTCCTAGCGGGCAAGAGACCCAGTACTTC. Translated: CASSLAPSGQETQYF.

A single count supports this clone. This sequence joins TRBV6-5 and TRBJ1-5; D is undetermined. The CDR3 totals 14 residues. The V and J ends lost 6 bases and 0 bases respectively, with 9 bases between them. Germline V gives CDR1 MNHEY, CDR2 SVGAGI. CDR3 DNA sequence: TGTGCCAGCAGAGCCGGGAATAGCAATCAGCCCCAGCATTTT. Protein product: CASRAGNSNQPQHF.

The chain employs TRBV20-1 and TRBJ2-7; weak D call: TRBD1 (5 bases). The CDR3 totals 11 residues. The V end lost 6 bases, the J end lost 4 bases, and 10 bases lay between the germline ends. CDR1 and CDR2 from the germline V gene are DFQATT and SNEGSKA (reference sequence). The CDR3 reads CSAPDRYEQYF. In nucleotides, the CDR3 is TGCAGTGCACCCGACAGATACGAGCAGTACTTC.

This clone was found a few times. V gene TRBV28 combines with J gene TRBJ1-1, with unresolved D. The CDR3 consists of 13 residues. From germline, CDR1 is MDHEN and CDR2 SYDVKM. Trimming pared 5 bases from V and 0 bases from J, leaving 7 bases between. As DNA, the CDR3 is TGTGCCAGCAGTAATACAATGAACACTGAAGCTTTCTTT. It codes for CASSNTMNTEAFF. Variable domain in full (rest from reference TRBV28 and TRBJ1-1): DVKVTQSSRYLVKRTGEKVFLECVQDMDHENMFWYRQDPGLGLRLIYFSYDVKMKEKGDIPEGYSVSREKKERFSLILESASTNQTSMYLCASSNTMNTEAFFGQGTRLTVV.

The CDR3 sequence: CASSPGQLKYQETQYF. CDR3 coding DNA: TGTGCCAGCAGCCCGGGACAGCTCAAGTACCAAGAGACCCAGTACTTC. The V and J genes are TRBV14 and TRBJ2-5, with 7 bases fitting TRBD1. Germline values: CDR1 SGHDN, CDR2 FVKESK. V dropped 4 bases and J dropped 0; count of bases not matched to a gene: 8. The CDR3 is made up of 16 amino acids.

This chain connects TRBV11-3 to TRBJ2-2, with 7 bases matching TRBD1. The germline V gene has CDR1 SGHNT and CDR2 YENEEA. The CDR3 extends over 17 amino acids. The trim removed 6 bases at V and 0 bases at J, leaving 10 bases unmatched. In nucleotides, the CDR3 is TGTGCCAGCAGTCGAGAAAAGACAGGGTCGAACACCGGGGAGCTGTTTTTT. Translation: CASSREKTGSNTGELFF.

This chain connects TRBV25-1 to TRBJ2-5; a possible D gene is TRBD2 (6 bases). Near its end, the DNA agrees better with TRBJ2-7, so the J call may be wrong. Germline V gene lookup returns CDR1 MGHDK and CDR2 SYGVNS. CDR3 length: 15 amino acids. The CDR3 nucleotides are TGTGCCAGCAGTGAATCTCTTTCGGGGGTTTACGAGCAGTACTTC. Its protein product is CASSESLSGVYEQYF.

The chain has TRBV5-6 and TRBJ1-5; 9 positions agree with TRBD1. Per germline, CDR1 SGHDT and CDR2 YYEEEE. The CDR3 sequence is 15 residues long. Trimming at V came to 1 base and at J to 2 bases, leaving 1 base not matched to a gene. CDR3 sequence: CASSLWTGGNQPQHF. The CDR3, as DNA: TGTGCCAGCAGCTTGTGGACAGGGGGCAATCAGCCCCAGCATTTT.

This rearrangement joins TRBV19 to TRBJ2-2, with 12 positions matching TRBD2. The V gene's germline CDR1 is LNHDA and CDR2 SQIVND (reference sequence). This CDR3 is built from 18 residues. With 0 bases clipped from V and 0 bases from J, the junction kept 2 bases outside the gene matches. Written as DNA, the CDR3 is TGTGCCAGTAGTATAGAGACTAGCGGGAGCGCGAACACCGGGGAGCTGTTTTTT. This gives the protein CASSIETSGSANTGELFF.

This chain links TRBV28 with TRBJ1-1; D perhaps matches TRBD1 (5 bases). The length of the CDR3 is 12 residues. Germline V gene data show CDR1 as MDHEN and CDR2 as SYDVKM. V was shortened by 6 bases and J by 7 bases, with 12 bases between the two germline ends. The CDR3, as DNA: TGTGCCAGCAGAAACCTCGACAGTGAAGCTTTCTTT. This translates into CASRNLDSEAFF.

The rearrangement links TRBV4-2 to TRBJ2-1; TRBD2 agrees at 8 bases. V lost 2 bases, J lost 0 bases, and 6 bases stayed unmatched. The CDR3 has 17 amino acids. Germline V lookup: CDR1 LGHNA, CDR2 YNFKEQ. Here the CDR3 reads CASSQSGSLSSYNEQFF. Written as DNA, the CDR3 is TGTGCCAGCAGCCAAAGCGGGAGCCTCTCCTCCTACAATGAGCAGTTCTTC.